The 4 T cell receptor beta chains below were found in one sample sequenced in a study of beta chain features in type 1 diabetes. The isolated RNA, all of it, was reverse transcribed, so expressed TCRB transcripts were what got sequenced. This table comes from immunoSEQ multiplex PCR, and its TCRdb copy is limited to in-frame clones, with some not included. The repertoire holds about 320,000 clones, approximately 14% seen once, with 6.7% in the top ten. The specimen was central memory CD4+ T cells from blood. These receptors were obtained from a man aged 30 to 45 in good health.

The V call is TRBV11-3, the J call TRBJ2-7; unclear D gene. Germline V gene lookup returns CDR1 SGHNT and CDR2 YENEEA. This CDR3 has 13 amino acids. V was clipped by 3 bases and J by 7 bases, with 13 bases between them. CDR3 loop: CASSLQVVGEQYF. DNA of the CDR3: TGTGCCAGCAGCTTGCAGGTAGTGGGAGAGCAGTACTTC.

J is TRBJ1-3 and V is TRBV6-5; the D is unclear. V was cut by 8 bases and J by 4 bases, with 12 bases left in between. The germline V gene has CDR1 MNHEY and CDR2 SVGAGI. CDR3 size: 13 residues. CDR3 DNA sequence: TGTGCCAGCCCTTCGGATTCCGGAAACACCATATATTTT. It codes for CASPSDSGNTIYF.

This clone appeared a few times. The chain is built from TRBV5-4 and TRBJ2-5; 8 positions match TRBD2. There are 16 residues in the CDR3. CDR1 is SGHNT and CDR2 is YYREEE in the germline V gene (reference sequence). Trimming took 5 bases from V and 3 from J; bases not matched to a gene: 12. The CDR3 spells CASRRGGLAGEETQYF. The CDR3, as DNA: TGTGCCAGCAGGAGGGGGGGGCTAGCGGGCGAAGAGACCCAGTACTTC.

Turning to this clone: At the DNA level, this CDR3 is encoded by other sequences in the same sample as well. The V and J genes are TRBV9 and TRBJ1-2, with D perhaps TRBD1 (6 bases). CDR3 length: 13 residues. The germline V gene has CDR1 SGDLS and CDR2 YYNGEE. Trimming pared 0 bases from V and 4 bases from J, leaving 7 bases between. The CDR3 loop reads CASSVGDTYGYTF. The CDR3 bases are TGTGCCAGCAGCGTAGGGGACACCTATGGCTACACCTTC.